This T cell receptor (beta chain) was identified during a study of molecular identifiers for immune sequencing clone quantification. The study's findings and limits: Highly expanded clone sizes could be underestimated through barcode sharing by identical TCR molecules. Clones that had above 20 RNA copies took up over 97% of effector molecules but under 1% in naive cells.

Comments on this clonotype: Its antigen is undetermined. Germline and junction disagree at one end, which may indicate a read error.

A CD8+CD4-CCR7+CD45RA+ gate was used to sort naive CD8 T cells. In germline, CDR1 is MNHEY, CDR2 SVGAGI. This CDR3 spans 15 amino acids. TCRdb called the PCR reads again in MiXCR, with one record for every CDR3 protein. The repertoire holds hundreds of thousands of distinct CDR3 sequences, with roughly 27% as singletons. The receptor was derived from a human donor in good health. Some libraries in this study had Jurkat cell RNA spiked in. The chain has TRBV6-5 and TRBJ2-2, with D possibly called TRBD1 or TRBD2 (5 bases each). Sequencing used naive CD8+ T cells from blood, with Jurkat cell RNA spiked in. Subset described: FACS-sorted CD8+CD4-CCR7+CD45RA+ naive T cells. This chain's CDR3 is CASSRDSANAGELFF. CDR3 nucleotides: TGTGCCAGCAGTCGCGACAGCGCGAACGCCGGGGAGCTATTTTTT.